This T cell receptor beta chain was sequenced for a study of blood T cell repertoires in COVID-19. Participant-given clinical history determined each cohort assignment. Per the germline V gene, CDR1 is LGHDT and CDR2 is YNNKEL (reference sequence). V was trimmed by 1 base and J by 5 bases, leaving 11 bases between them. The CDR3 runs 14 residues. This table comes from immunoSEQ multiplex PCR, and its TCRdb copy is limited to in-frame clones, with some not included. The sample lists fewer than 200,000 clones, 80% to 90% seen once, with more than 8.5% in the top ten. The chain uses TRBV3-1 (or the pseudogene TRBV3-2) and TRBJ1-2; the D is unclear. The sample was PBMCs or T cells enriched from blood (not recorded which). The clonotype was recovered from a woman aged 18-29 years who had recovered from COVID-19. CDR3 sequence (DNA): TGTGCCAGCAGCCAAGTATATGGCACATATGGCTACACCTTC. As protein: CASSQVYGTYGYTF.